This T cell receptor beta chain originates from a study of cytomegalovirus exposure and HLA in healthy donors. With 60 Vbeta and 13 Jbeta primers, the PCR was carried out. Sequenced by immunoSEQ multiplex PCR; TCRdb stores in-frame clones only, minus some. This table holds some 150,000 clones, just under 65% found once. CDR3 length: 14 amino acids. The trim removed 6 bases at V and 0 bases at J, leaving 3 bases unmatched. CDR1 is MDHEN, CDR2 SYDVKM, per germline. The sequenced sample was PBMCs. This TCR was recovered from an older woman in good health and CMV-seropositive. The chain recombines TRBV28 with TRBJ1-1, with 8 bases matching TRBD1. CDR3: CASRVRGLNTEAFF. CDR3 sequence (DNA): TGTGCCAGCAGGGTCAGGGGGCTGAACACTGAAGCTTTCTTT.